This TCR beta chain originates from a study of neurological immune-mediated disorders. TCRdb reprocessed the 5' RACE reads via MiXCR and lists one record per CDR3 protein. The sample shows 65,000 to 70,000 distinct CDR3 sequences, roughly 3.9% of them seen only once. Germline CDR1 is KGHSH and CDR2 is LQKENI. This CDR3 region has 14 residues. The ends were cut back, 2 bases at V and 2 bases at J, with 7 bases in the middle. Findings and limits, study-wide: Phylogenetic analysis grouped 18 of 34 multiple sclerosis patients' repertoires together, suggesting a possible repertoire signature.

This clonotype appeared a few times. Its cognate antigen is unknown. This chain uses TRBV18 with TRBJ1-3; weak D call: TRBD1 (6 bases). The source material was PBMCs. This receptor was taken from a man aged 25-45 years with multiple sclerosis. In DNA, the CDR3 is TGTGCCAGCTCACCAGGGACAACTGGAAACACCATATATTTT. This translates into CASSPGTTGNTIYF.